This TCR beta chain was sequenced in a study of T cell responses to AZD1222 COVID-19 vaccine. As to this clone: Its cognate antigen is unknown.

Study outcomes and limitations: Clonal diversity was possibly underestimated, and the donors were mostly white British, with more females. Repertoires were sampled only after the peak T cell response.

Measured with immunoSEQ multiplex PCR; TCRdb has only the in-frame clones, and not every one. This sample has under 200,000 clones, with approximately 94% found just once. The CDR3 has 13 amino acids. V lost 0 bases and J lost 4, with 6 bases in between. Per germline, CDR1 SGHNT and CDR2 YENEEA. The sample consisted of peripheral blood, taken 28 days after the second dose of the MenACWY control vaccine. This sequence originates from an adult who received the MenACWY meningococcal vaccine as a control. The chain links TRBV11-3 to TRBJ1-1; possible D gene TRBD1, 6 bases. The CDR3 coding sequence is TGTGCCAGCAGCTTAGAAGGGGGCACTGAAGCTTTCTTT. It codes for CASSLEGGTEAFF.